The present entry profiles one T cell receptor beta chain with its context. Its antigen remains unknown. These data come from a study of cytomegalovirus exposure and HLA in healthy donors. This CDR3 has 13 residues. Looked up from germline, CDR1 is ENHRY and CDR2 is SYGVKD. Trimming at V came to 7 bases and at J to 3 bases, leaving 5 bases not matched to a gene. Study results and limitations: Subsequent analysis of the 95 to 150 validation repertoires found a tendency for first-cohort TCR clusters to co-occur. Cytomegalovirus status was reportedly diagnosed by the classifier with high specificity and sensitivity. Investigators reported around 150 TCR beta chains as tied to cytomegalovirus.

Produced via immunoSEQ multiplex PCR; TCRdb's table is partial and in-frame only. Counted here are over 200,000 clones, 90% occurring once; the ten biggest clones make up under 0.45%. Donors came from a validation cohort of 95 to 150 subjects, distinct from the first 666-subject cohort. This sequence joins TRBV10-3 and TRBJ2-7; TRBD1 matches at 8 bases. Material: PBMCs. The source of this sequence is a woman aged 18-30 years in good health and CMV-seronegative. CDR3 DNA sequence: TGTGCCATCAACAAACAGGGGGACTACGAGCAGTACTTC. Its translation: CAINKQGDYEQYF.